This T cell receptor beta chain was captured by sequencing in a study of T cells in Graves' hyperthyroidism and ophthalmopathy. Study background: Peripheral blood specimens were obtained at initial diagnosis, prior to any treatment. General study findings and limits: Using 13 V-J features, a model discriminated ophthalmopathy from stable hyperthyroidism.

Patients aged 18 to 65 had newly diagnosed hyperthyroidism lasting under 2 months. PBMCs were sourced from roughly 9.3 ml fresh peripheral blood. RNA transcripts gave rise to amplified TCR beta CDR3 regions. First-round RT-PCR targeting the TCR CDR3 was performed with the HTBI primer set. TCRdb processed the multiplex PCR reads anew with MiXCR; each CDR3 protein has one entry. The sample shows more than 100,000 distinct CDR3 sequences, 47% of them seen only once. This clonotype was recorded at least ten times. Antigen unknown. This CDR3 is 12 amino acids long. Trimming shortened V by 4 bases and J by 7 bases, and 8 bases separated the two germline ends. The germline V gene has CDR1 SGHTA and CDR2 FQGNSA.

The specimen was blood. This TCR came from a man aged 40-55 years with Graves' hyperthyroidism. The V and J genes are TRBV7-2 and TRBJ1-5; D ambiguous. CDR3 residues: CASSSTSQPQHF. The CDR3 region has the DNA TGTGCCAGCAGCTCCACTTCCCAGCCCCAGCATTTT.